This TCR beta chain was retrieved from a study of blood T cell repertoires in COVID-19. For the study at large: Samples representing acute and convalescent COVID-19 were sourced from the United States, Italy and Spain.

Source study methods: For nucleated cells, counts were estimated from reference gene primer amplification. Libraries were prepared by immunoSEQ multiplex PCR; TCRdb keeps only in-frame clonotypes and omits some of them. V, J and clone size derive from that table, while D and trimming were established from the DNA sequence. The profile covers some 200,000 clones, with more than 75% appearing a single time and 2.5% taken by the ten largest. The junction had 4 bases not matched to a gene; V was cut back by 6 bases and J by 3 bases. The CDR3 covers 15 residues. Germline V gene data show CDR1 as MNHEY and CDR2 as SVGEGT.

Specimen: peripheral blood. The chain links TRBV6-2 or TRBV6-3 to TRBJ2-2, with 10 bases matching TRBD2. This receptor was obtained from a man aged 35 to 55 with active or convalescent COVID-19. The CDR3 DNA reads as TGTGCCAGCAGCCGGACTAGCGGTTACACCGGGGAGCTGTTTTTT. This encodes CASSRTSGYTGELFF.